Listed below are T cell receptor beta chains from one sample, sequenced in a study of blood T cell repertoires in COVID-19. Some clones are missing from TCRdb's copy, which holds only in-frame ones; the method was immunoSEQ multiplex PCR. This table holds approximately 200,000 clones, approximately 86% found once. The source material was peripheral blood. These receptor sequences come from a woman aged 25 to 39 with active or convalescent COVID-19. CDR3s include the opening cysteine and the closing phenylalanine or tryptophan. A D gene is named only where the DNA matches it firmly. Clone size, where shown, is once, few, many, or a class for clones that have expanded.

TRBJ2-5	TRBD2	TRBV7-7	-	TGTGCTAGCAGCGCCGGACTAGCGGGAAAAGAGACCCAGTACTTC	CASSAGLAGKETQYF
TRBJ1-3	-	TRBV10-3	-	TGTGCCATCAGTGATCGTCGTTTCTCTGGAAACACCATATATTTT	CAISDRRFSGNTIYF
TRBJ1-4	-	TRBV12-5	-	TGTGCTAGTGGTTTGGTACGCAGGGCGTATCGTGAAAAACTGTTTTTT	CASGLVRRAYREKLFF
TRBJ2-7	TRBD2	TRBV28	-	TGTGCCAGCAGCCCCGGACTAGCGGGCCCCTACGAGCAGTACTTC	CASSPGLAGPYEQYF
TRBJ1-1	-	TRBV5-1	-	TGCGCCAGCAGCGAATCGCAGGGAAGTACTGAAGCTTTCTTT	CASSESQGSTEAFF
TRBJ1-1	TRBD1	TRBV29-1	-	TGCAGCGTCCCAAGGACAGGGGGGAACACTGAAGCTTTCTTT	CSVPRTGGNTEAFF
TRBJ1-2	-	TRBV27	-	TGTGCCAGCAGTTTATCGGGCGCCGGGGTCGGCTATGGCTACACCTTC	CASSLSGAGVGYGYTF
TRBJ2-1	-	TRBV6-5	-	TGTGCCACCTGGACAGCCACCTACAATGAGCAGTTCTTC	CATWTATYNEQFF
TRBJ1-5	-	TRBV28	-	TGTGCCAGCCAGAGGCCTTACAATCAGCCCCAGCATTTT	CASQRPYNQPQHF
TRBJ2-1	-	TRBV11-2	-	TGTGCCAGCAGCTTAGTACCCAGAAGCTCCTACAATGAGCAGTTCTTC	CASSLVPRSSYNEQFF
TRBJ2-1	-	TRBV9	-	TGTGCCAGCAGCGCCATGAATGAGCAGTTCTTC	CASSAMNEQFF
TRBJ1-1	TRBD1	TRBV14	-	TGTGCCAGCAGCCCAAGTACAGGGGCCATTGAAGCTTTCTTT	CASSPSTGAIEAFF
TRBJ2-7	-	TRBV19	-	TGTGCCAGTAGCACAGGGACACCCGAGCAGTACTTC	CASSTGTPEQYF
TRBJ1-1	-	TRBV19	-	TGTGCCAGTAGATCCCGGGGTAACATGAACACTGAAGCTTTCTTT	CASRSRGNMNTEAFF
TRBJ2-7	-	TRBV2	once	TGTGCCAGCCAGCTACCCCGTGGGCAGGAAAGTTACGAGCAGTACTTC	CASQLPRGQESYEQYF
TRBJ2-1	-	TRBV2	once	TGTGCCAGCAGTGAGGTAGTGGGAGTTTACAATGAGCAGTTCTTC	CASSEVVGVYNEQFF
TRBJ1-1	-	TRBV6-1	few	TGTGCCAGCAGTGAGTGGGGAGCTACATTTGAAGCTTTCTTT	CASSEWGATFEAFF
TRBJ2-1	TRBD1	TRBV12-3/TRBV12-4	-	TGTGCCAGCAGCAAGGGGGCCGATGAGCAGTTCTTC	CASSKGADEQFF
TRBJ1-1	TRBD1	TRBV7-8	-	TGTGCCAGCAGCCCTTTAGGGAGGGTAGGGTTTTGGGACAGGGACACTGAAGCTTTCTTT	CASSPLGRVGFWDRDTEAFF
TRBJ2-2	-	TRBV11-2	-	TGTGCCAGCAGCTCCCCCGCGAGGCACAACGGGGAGCTGTTTTTT	CASSSPARHNGELFF
TRBJ1-3	-	TRBV5-4	-	TGTGCCAGCAGCTTGTACCAGGGAGGAAACACCATATATTTT	CASSLYQGGNTIYF
TRBJ1-1	-	TRBV18	-	TGTGCCAGCTCACCGGCCCTGAACACTGAAGCTTTCTTT	CASSPALNTEAFF
TRBJ1-1	-	TRBV11-2	-	TGTGCCAGCAGCTTATCGGAGGGCCGGGTTGGAGCTTTCTTT	CASSLSEGRVGAFF
TRBJ2-7	-	TRBV5-1	-	TGCGCCAGCAGACTGGGCGGGCAGAGCTCCTACGAGCAGTACTTC	CASRLGGQSSYEQYF
TRBJ2-1	TRBD2	TRBV19	-	TGTGCCAGTAACCCTAGCGGGGGGTACAATGAGCAGTTCTTC	CASNPSGGYNEQFF
TRBJ2-1	TRBD2	TRBV12-3/TRBV12-4	once	TGTGCCAGCCTGGGACTAGCGGGCGGTGAGCAGTTCTTC	CASLGLAGGEQFF
TRBJ1-1	-	TRBV10-3	few	TGTGCCAGTCACAGGACAGAGAACACTGAAGCTTTCTTT	CASHRTENTEAFF
TRBJ1-1	-	TRBV11-2	-	TGTGCCAGCAGCTCTTATTACACTGAAGCTTTCTTT	CASSSYYTEAFF
TRBJ1-1	TRBD1	TRBV28	-	TGTGCCAGCGGGCGACAGGGCCAGAACACTGAAGCTTTCTTT	CASGRQGQNTEAFF
TRBJ1-6	-	TRBV27	-	TGTGCCAGCAGTTGGCAGGGGAATTCACCCCTCCACTTT	CASSWQGNSPLHF
TRBJ1-1	-	TRBV6-5	-	TGTGCCAGCACCCGGGGCACTGAAGCTTTCTTT	CASTRGTEAFF
TRBJ1-2	-	TRBV29-1	-	TGCAGCGCCACTTCAGGGGCCCCCTATGGCTACACCTTC	CSATSGAPYGYTF
TRBJ1-5	-	TRBV3-1/TRBV3-2	few	TGTGCCAGCAGCCAATCTGGCAATCAGCCCCAGCATTTT	CASSQSGNQPQHF
TRBJ2-2	-	TRBV15	-	TGTGCCACCAGCAGTGGTCCAGGACACGTGGGGAGGGAGCTGTTTTTT	CATSSGPGHVGRELFF
TRBJ1-5	-	TRBV18	-	TGTGCCAGCTCACCAGAAGTCTTAGAGCCCCAGCATTTT	CASSPEVLEPQHF
TRBJ2-2	TRBD2	TRBV15	-	TGTGCCACCAGCAGAGATAGATTTACTAGCGGCACCGGGGAGCTGTTTTTT	CATSRDRFTSGTGELFF
TRBJ2-3	-	TRBV24-1	-	TGTGCCACCAGTGATGCTACAGGGACAGATACGCAGTATTTT	CATSDATGTDTQYF
TRBJ1-2	TRBD1	TRBV13	-	TGTGCCAGCAGCTTAGGGGTGACAGGGGTACTCTCAGCTAACTATGGCTACACCTTC	CASSLGVTGVLSANYGYTF
TRBJ1-2	-	TRBV12-3/TRBV12-4	-	TGTGCCAGCAGTTTGGGCTACTATGGCTACACCTTC	CASSLGYYGYTF
TRBJ1-1	-	TRBV5-6	-	TGTGCCAGCAGCTTGGAGGGAGTGCGCACTGAAGCTTTCTTT	CASSLEGVRTEAFF
TRBJ2-7	TRBD1	TRBV14	once	TGTGCCAGCAGCCAATTGACAGGAGGACAGGGGCCCCTGTACTTC	CASSQLTGGQGPLYF
TRBJ2-2	TRBD1	TRBV6-1	-	TGTGCCAGCAGTGCGACAGGGGAGAGGTACACCGGGGAGCTGTTTTTT	CASSATGERYTGELFF
TRBJ1-5	-	TRBV28	-	TGTGCCAGCACCATCAATAGCAATCAGCCCCAGCATTTT	CASTINSNQPQHF
TRBJ2-3	-	TRBV28	-	TGTGCCAGCAGACCGAGACTAGTCGACCCAGATACGCAGTATTTT	CASRPRLVDPDTQYF
TRBJ1-4	-	TRBV3-1/TRBV3-2	-	TGTGCCAGCAGCCAAGGGGCGGAAAAACTGTTTTTT	CASSQGAEKLFF
TRBJ2-7	-	TRBV4-1	few	TGCGCCAGCAGCCAAGAGTCAGGGGAGTCCTACGAGCAGTACTTC	CASSQESGESYEQYF
TRBJ2-3	TRBD2	TRBV11-2	-	TGTGCCAGCAGCTCCCGCCGGGGGGGCGGGAGTATATATACGCAGTATTTT	CASSSRRGGGSIYTQYF
TRBJ2-1	TRBD2	TRBV7-9	once	TGTGCCAGCAGCCTCGGACTAGCGGAATACAATGAGCAGTTCTTC	CASSLGLAEYNEQFF
TRBJ1-1	-	TRBV14	-	TGTGCCAGCAGCCAAGGAGTCACAACGGGAGCTTTCTTT	CASSQGVTTGAFF
TRBJ1-6	TRBD1	TRBV3-1/TRBV3-2	-	TGTGCCAGCAGCTACCGACAGGGCGTTTTCCGATCACCCCTCCACTTT	CASSYRQGVFRSPLHF
TRBJ1-2	TRBD1	TRBV4-1	-	TGCGCCAGCAGCCAAGCCGCAGGGGGCGCGAGAGGCTACACCTTC	CASSQAAGGARGYTF
TRBJ2-7	-	TRBV12-3/TRBV12-4	-	TGTGCCAGCACAGTTGGTGGGCGCGAGCAGTACTTC	CASTVGGREQYF
TRBJ2-1	TRBD2	TRBV7-2	-	TGTGCCAGCAGCCTCTACACTCGACTAGCGGGGATCTACAATGAGCAGTTCTTC	CASSLYTRLAGIYNEQFF
TRBJ1-1	TRBD1	TRBV5-5	-	TGTGCCAGCAGCGGCACAGGGGTTGGGAACACTGAAGCTTTCTTT	CASSGTGVGNTEAFF
TRBJ2-3	TRBD2	TRBV5-8	-	TGTGCCAGCAGCTTGATGGTACTAGCGGGAGCGGGAGATACGCAGTATTTT	CASSLMVLAGAGDTQYF
TRBJ1-2	-	TRBV3-1/TRBV3-2	-	TGTGCCAGCAGCCAAGATGGGTCCGGGGACTATGGCTACACCTTC	CASSQDGSGDYGYTF
TRBJ2-7	-	TRBV12-3/TRBV12-4	-	TGTGCCAGCAGGGGGCCCCGTCCCAACGAGCAGTACTTC	CASRGPRPNEQYF
TRBJ1-5	-	TRBV29-1	-	TGCAGCGTTGCTTCTGATGGGAGGGCTAATCAGCCCCAGCATTTT	CSVASDGRANQPQHF
TRBJ1-3	TRBD1	TRBV28	-	TGTGCCAGCAGTTCCCCAGGGGGGATTAGCTCTGGAAACACCATATATTTT	CASSSPGGISSGNTIYF